This T cell receptor (beta chain) came from a study of blood T cell repertoires in COVID-19. In the study overall: Spain, Italy and the United States supplied samples that represented acute and convalescent COVID-19. T cells, B-cell-depleted T cells, or PBMCs supplied cDNA or gDNA.

The CDR3 consists of 17 residues. Repertoires were generated with immunoSEQ multiplex PCR, while TCRdb's copy carries only in-frame clones and drops some. The top ten hold 19% of the sample, which has about 70,000 clones, around 90% seen once. Source material: peripheral blood. The rearrangement uses TRBV21-1 and TRBJ1-2; the tabulated D call, TRBD1, remains unverified against the DNA. TRBV21-1 is flagged as a pseudogene. The clonotype was recovered from a woman older than 75 with acute or convalescent COVID-19. As DNA, the CDR3 is TGTGCCAGCAGCAACGGATCAAACAGGGAAACAAACTATGGCTACACCTTC. Its protein is CASSNGSNRETNYGYTF.